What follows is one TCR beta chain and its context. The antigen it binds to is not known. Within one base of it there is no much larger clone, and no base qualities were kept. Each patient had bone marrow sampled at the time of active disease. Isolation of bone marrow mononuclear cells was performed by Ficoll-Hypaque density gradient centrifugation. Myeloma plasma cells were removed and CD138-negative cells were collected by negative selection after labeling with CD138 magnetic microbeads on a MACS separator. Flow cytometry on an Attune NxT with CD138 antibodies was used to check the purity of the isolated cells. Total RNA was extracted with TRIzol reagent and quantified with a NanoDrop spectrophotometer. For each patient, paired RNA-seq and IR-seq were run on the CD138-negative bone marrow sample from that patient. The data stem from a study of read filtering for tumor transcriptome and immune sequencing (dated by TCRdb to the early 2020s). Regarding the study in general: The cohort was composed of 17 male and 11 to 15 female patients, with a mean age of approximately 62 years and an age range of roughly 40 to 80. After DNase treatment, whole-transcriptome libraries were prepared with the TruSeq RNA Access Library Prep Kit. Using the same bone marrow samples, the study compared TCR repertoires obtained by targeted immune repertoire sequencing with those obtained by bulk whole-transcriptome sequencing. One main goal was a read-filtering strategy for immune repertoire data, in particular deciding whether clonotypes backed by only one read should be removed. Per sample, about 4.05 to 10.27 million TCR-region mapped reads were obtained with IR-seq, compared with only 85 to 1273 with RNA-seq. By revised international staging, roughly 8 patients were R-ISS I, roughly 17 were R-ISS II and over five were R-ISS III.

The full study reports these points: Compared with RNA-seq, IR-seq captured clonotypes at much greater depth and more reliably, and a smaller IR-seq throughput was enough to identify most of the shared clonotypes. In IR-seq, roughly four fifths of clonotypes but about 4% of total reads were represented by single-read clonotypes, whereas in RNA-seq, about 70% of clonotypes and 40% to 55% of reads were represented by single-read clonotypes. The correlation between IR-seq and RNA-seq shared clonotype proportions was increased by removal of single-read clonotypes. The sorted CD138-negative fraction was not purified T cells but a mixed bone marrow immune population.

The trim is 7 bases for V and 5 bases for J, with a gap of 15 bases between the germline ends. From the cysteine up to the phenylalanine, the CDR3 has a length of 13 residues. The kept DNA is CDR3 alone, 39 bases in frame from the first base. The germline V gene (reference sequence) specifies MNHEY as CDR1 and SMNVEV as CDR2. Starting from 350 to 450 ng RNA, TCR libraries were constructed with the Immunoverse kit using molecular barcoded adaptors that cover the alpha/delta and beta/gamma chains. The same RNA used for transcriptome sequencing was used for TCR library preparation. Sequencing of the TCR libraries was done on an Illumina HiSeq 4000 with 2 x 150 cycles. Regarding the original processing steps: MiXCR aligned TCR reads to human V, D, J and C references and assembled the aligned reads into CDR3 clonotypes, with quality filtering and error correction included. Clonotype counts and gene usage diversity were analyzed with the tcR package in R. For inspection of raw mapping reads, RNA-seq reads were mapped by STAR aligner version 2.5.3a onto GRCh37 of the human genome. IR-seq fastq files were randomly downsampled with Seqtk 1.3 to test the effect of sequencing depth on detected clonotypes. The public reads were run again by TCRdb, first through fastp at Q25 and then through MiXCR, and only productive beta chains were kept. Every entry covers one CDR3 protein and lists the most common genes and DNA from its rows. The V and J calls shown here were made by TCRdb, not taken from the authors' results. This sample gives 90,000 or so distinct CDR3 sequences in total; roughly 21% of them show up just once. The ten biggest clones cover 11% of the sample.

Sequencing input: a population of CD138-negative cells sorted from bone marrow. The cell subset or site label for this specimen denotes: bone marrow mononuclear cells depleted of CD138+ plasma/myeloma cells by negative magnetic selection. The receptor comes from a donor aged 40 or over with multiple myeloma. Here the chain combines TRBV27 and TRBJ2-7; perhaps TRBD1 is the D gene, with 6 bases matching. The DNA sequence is TGTGCCAGCAAATCAGGGGCCGTTAACGAGCAGTACTTC. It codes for CASKSGAVNEQYF.